These 16 T cell receptor beta chains came from one sample sequenced in a study of blood T cell repertoires in COVID-19. Data came from immunoSEQ multiplex PCR; TCRdb stores just in-frame clones and leaves some out. The sample shows about 170,000 clones, roughly nine tenths of them seen only once. Sequencing was done on a sample of peripheral blood. Receptor source: a woman between 55 and 75 years old with COVID-19, enrolled during active disease.

This chain joins TRBV11-3 and TRBJ1-5, with no clear D. CDR3 size: 13 residues. CDR1 is SGHNT, CDR2 YENEEA, per germline. The V end was cut by 4 bases, the J end by 7 bases, with 11 bases between. This chain's CDR3 is CASSSSSGQPQHF. The CDR3 DNA reads as TGTGCCAGCAGCTCCTCATCGGGGCAGCCCCAGCATTTT. The variable domain in full, with the rest retrieved from reference TRBV11-3 and TRBJ1-5, is EAGVVQSPRYKIIEKKQPVAFWCNPISGHNTLYWYLQNLGQGPELLIRYENEEAVDDSQLPKDRFSAERLKGVDSTLKIQPAELGDSAVYLCASSSSSGQPQHFGDGTRLSIL.

V usage is TRBV19 and J usage is TRBJ2-7; possibly TRBD2 for D (6 bases). The germline V and J ends were trimmed by 5 bases and 6 bases, with 17 bases remaining between them. There are 14 residues in the CDR3. The V gene's germline CDR1 is LNHDA and CDR2 SQIVND (reference sequence). In nucleotides, the CDR3 is TGTGCCAGTAGTCCCGGGAGCAGTATTGGCGAGCAGTACTTC. Its translation: CASSPGSSIGEQYF.

Written as DNA, the CDR3 is TGCGCCAGCAGCCGGGACAGGGTGGACAACACTGAAGCTTTCTTT. Its protein is CASSRDRVDNTEAFF. The chain uses TRBV5-1 and TRBJ1-1, with 9 positions matching TRBD1. The CDR3 sequence is 15 residues long. CDR1 is SGHRS, CDR2 YFSETQ, per germline. Trimming at V came to 4 bases and at J to 2 bases, leaving 6 bases not matched to a gene.

The chain is built from TRBV11-3 and TRBJ2-2; D not resolved. V was cut by 5 bases and J by 9 bases, with 7 bases left in between. The CDR3 consists of 11 residues. Germline V gives CDR1 SGHNT, CDR2 YENEEA. Here the CDR3 reads CASSPRRELFF. CDR3 in DNA: TGTGCCAGCAGCCCCAGGCGGGAGCTGTTTTTT.

The V call is TRBV3-1 (or the pseudogene TRBV3-2), the J call TRBJ2-7, with D possibly being TRBD2 (5 bases). This CDR3 has 15 residues. CDR1 LGHDT and CDR2 YNNKEL come from the germline V gene (reference sequence). Trimming shortened V by 0 bases and J by 0 bases, and 9 bases separated the two germline ends. The CDR3 bases are TGTGCCAGCAGCCAAGATCCGGGGAGCTCCTACGAGCAGTACTTC. It codes for CASSQDPGSSYEQYF.

This chain links TRBV6-2 or TRBV6-3 with TRBJ2-1, with 14 bases lining up with TRBD2. Germline lookup yields CDR1 MNHEY and CDR2 SVGEGT. The CDR3 contains 17 residues. With 4 bases clipped from V and 3 bases from J, the junction kept 5 bases outside the gene matches. As DNA, the CDR3 is TGTGCCAGCAGTTGGAGACTAGCGGGAGGGGGCTACAATGAGCAGTTCTTC. It specifies CASSWRLAGGGYNEQFF.

This clone has only a few counts. The chain joins TRBV10-3 to TRBJ2-3; TRBD2 matches at 7 bases. The junction had 3 bases not matched to a gene; V was cut back by 0 bases and J by 3 bases. The CDR3 has 15 amino acids. Germline V gene lookup returns CDR1 ENHRY and CDR2 SYGVKD. CDR3: CAISESSGTTDTQYF. CDR3 in DNA: TGTGCCATCAGTGAGTCGAGCGGGACGACAGATACGCAGTATTTT.

This rearrangement joins TRBV5-1 to TRBJ1-2, with 8 bases matching TRBD1. The CDR3 runs to 13 residues. The germline V gene has CDR1 SGHRS and CDR2 YFSETQ. V dropped 3 bases and J dropped 4; count of bases not matched to a gene: 2. CDR3 nucleotides: TGCGCCAGCAGCTCGACAGGGGCCTATGGCTACACCTTC. Residues: CASSSTGAYGYTF.

This sequence joins TRBV6-5 and TRBJ2-4, with D uncertain. With 6 bases removed from V and 14 bases from J, the gap between germline ends came to 14 bases. CDR1 MNHEY and CDR2 SVGAGI come from the germline V gene. The CDR3 is 11 residues long. The CDR3 DNA sequence: TGTGCCAGCAGCGACCTAGGCGTGGAGTACTTC. It translates to CASSDLGVEYF.

The table lists this clone with a few counts. The chain links TRBV5-6 to TRBJ1-3; 7 bases are a match to TRBD1. Per the germline V gene, CDR1 is SGHDT and CDR2 is YYEEEE. The V segment lost 4 bases and the J segment 2 bases; nucleotides outside the gene matches: 6. The CDR3 sequence is 15 residues long. Here the CDR3 reads CASSTSGTAGNTIYF. CDR3 nucleotide sequence: TGTGCCAGCAGCACCTCCGGGACAGCTGGAAACACCATATATTTT.

The chain couples TRBV2 to TRBJ2-7; 8 nucleotides align to TRBD1. Germline V gene data show CDR1 as SNHLY and CDR2 as FYNNEI. V lost 3 bases and J lost 4; bases outside the gene matches: 17. The CDR3 has 18 amino acids. The CDR3 DNA is TGTGCCAGCAGTGATCCCAACCCACGGGACAGGTTCGATTACGAGCAGTACTTC. Its protein is CASSDPNPRDRFDYEQYF.

This clone appeared a single time. This rearrangement joins TRBV11-3 to TRBJ2-3, with a weak D call TRBD2 (6 bases). Between the trimmed V and J ends, which lost 1 base and 0 bases, there was a span of 8 bases. Germline V gene data show CDR1 as SGHNT and CDR2 as YENEEA. The CDR3 totals 15 residues. The chain's CDR3 is CASSLGTTSTDTQYF. The CDR3 DNA reads as TGTGCCAGCAGCTTAGGGACTACGAGCACAGATACGCAGTATTTT.

The rearrangement joins TRBV6-2 or TRBV6-3 to TRBJ2-7; 10 bases are a match to TRBD1. This CDR3 region has 14 residues. Germline lookup yields CDR1 MNHEY and CDR2 SVGEGT. With 5 bases clipped from V and 2 bases from J, the junction kept 3 bases outside the gene matches. CDR3 loop: CASSAGTGAYEQYF. The CDR3, as DNA: TGTGCCAGCAGTGCCGGGACAGGGGCCTACGAGCAGTACTTC.

The V call is TRBV4-2, the J call TRBJ1-1; maybe TRBD1 (6 bases). CDR1 and CDR2 from the germline V gene are LGHNA and YNFKEQ. CDR3 length: 15 amino acids. The ends were cut back, 4 bases at V and 3 bases at J, with 15 bases in the middle. The CDR3 DNA is TGTGCCAGCAGCCCTAGTCGGGGGGCGGACACTGAAGCTTTCTTT. Translating it yields CASSPSRGADTEAFF.

The V gene is TRBV5-1, the J gene TRBJ1-2, with 7 nucleotides matching TRBD1. This CDR3 spans 15 amino acids. Germline CDR1 reads SGHRS; CDR2 reads YFSETQ. With 5 bases clipped from V and 4 bases from J, the junction kept 11 bases outside the gene matches. CDR3 DNA: TGCGCCAGCAGGCGTTTCAGGGGGGAAGGCTATGGCTACACCTTC. Amino acid sequence: CASRRFRGEGYGYTF.

The V call is TRBV5-1, the J call TRBJ2-7; TRBD2 aligns across 7 bases. This CDR3 contains 17 residues. Unmatched junction bases numbered 15, after V lost 3 bases and J lost 3 bases. The germline gives CDR1 SGHRS, CDR2 YFSETQ. Here the CDR3 reads CASSWGGASGPNYEQYF. The CDR3 coding sequence is TGCGCCAGCAGCTGGGGCGGGGCTAGCGGCCCCAACTACGAGCAGTACTTC.